This T cell receptor (beta chain) was recorded in a study of blood T cell repertoires in COVID-19. Study details: Sample material is recorded as cDNA or gDNA derived from T cells, B-cell-depleted T cells, or PBMCs.

The repertoire was sequenced with immunoSEQ multiplex PCR; TCRdb's copy has only in-frame clones and lacks some. This table holds 200,000 to 300,000 clones, 70% to 85% found once. CDR1 is LNHDA and CDR2 is SQIVND in the germline V gene (reference sequence). The CDR3 is 15 residues long. V was shortened by 5 bases and J by 1 base, with 12 bases between the two germline ends. The receptor comes from a man aged 35 to 55 who had recovered from COVID-19. This sequence joins TRBV19 and TRBJ2-1; tentatively, D is TRBD1 (5 bases). The sequenced sample consisted of peripheral blood. The CDR3 nucleotides are TGTGCCAGTAGTGAGCAGGGTGGGTCCTACAATGAGCAGTTCTTC. Protein: CASSEQGGSYNEQFF.